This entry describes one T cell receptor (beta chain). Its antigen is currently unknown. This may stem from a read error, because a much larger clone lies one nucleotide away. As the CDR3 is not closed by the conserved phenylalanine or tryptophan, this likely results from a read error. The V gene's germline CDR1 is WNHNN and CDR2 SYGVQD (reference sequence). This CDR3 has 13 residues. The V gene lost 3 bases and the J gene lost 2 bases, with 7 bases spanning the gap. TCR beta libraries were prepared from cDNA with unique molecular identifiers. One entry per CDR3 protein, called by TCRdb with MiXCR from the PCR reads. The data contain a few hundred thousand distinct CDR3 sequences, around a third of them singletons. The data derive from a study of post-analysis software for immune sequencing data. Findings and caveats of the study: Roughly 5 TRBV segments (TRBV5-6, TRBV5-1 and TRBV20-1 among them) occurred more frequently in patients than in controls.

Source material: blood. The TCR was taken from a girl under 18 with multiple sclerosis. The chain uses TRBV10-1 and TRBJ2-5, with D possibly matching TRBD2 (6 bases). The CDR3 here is CASSDGGQETQYV. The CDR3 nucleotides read TGCGCCAGCAGTGATGGAGGGCAAGAGACCCAGTACGTC.